This entry concerns a single T cell receptor beta chain. The CDR3 is 17 residues long. Germline V CDR1 and CDR2: SGHNT, YENEEA. V dropped 3 bases and J dropped 3 bases, with 17 bases sitting between them. Indicated treatment: preoperative locoregional IRX-2 cytokine immunotherapy. Patients received preoperative, locoregional IRX-2 cytokine immunotherapy in a phase Ib study. The sample is drawn from a study of preoperative IRX-2 immunotherapy in early breast cancer. Some clones are missing from TCRdb's copy, which holds only in-frame ones; the method was immunoSEQ multiplex PCR. The repertoire includes roughly 2,000 clones, about 81% of them detected once, and 4.5% to 7% sits in the top ten.

This chain joins TRBV11-3 and TRBJ1-4; D not resolved. The starting material was tumor tissue, obtained before IRX-2 immunotherapy. The source of this sequence is a human donor with breast cancer. CDR3 sequence reads: CASSLVGRLAANEKLFF. The CDR3 nucleotides are TGTGCCAGCAGCTTGGTTGGGCGTTTAGCGGCTAATGAAAAACTGTTTTTT. Complete variable domain (other parts from reference TRBV11-3 and TRBJ1-4): EAGVVQSPRYKIIEKKQPVAFWCNPISGHNTLYWYLQNLGQGPELLIRYENEEAVDDSQLPKDRFSAERLKGVDSTLKIQPAELGDSAVYLCASSLVGRLAANEKLFFGSGTQLSVL.